Listed below are T cell receptor beta chains from one sample, sequenced in a study of PD-1 blockade in classical Hodgkin lymphoma. TCRdb keeps only in-frame clones here, not all; method: immunoSEQ multiplex PCR. The sample includes just under 20,000 clones, roughly nine tenths of them seen just once. Source: CD8+ T cells from blood, taken before the fourth cycle of nivolumab. The origin of the receptors is a human donor with classical Hodgkin lymphoma. Each CDR3 is given with its conserved first and last residue. D genes are given only for firm matches. Clone size, where shown, is once, few, many, or a class for clones that have expanded.

V gene,clone size,D gene,J gene,CDR3 protein,CDR3 DNA
TRBV9,once,NA,TRBJ2-1,CASSVASGHEQFF,TGTGCCAGCAGCGTAGCTTCGGGCCATGAGCAGTTCTTC
TRBV5-1,NA,NA,TRBJ2-5,CASSLEGSGQETQYF,TGCGCCAGCAGCTTGGAAGGTAGCGGCCAAGAGACCCAGTACTTC
TRBV6-1,NA,NA,TRBJ2-1,CASSAGSDYNEQFF,TGTGCCAGCAGTGCGGGGAGTGACTACAATGAGCAGTTCTTC
TRBV14,NA,NA,TRBJ2-7,CASSLTAIEQYF,TGTGCCAGCAGCCTAACAGCAATCGAGCAGTACTTC
TRBV7-9,NA,NA,TRBJ1-4,CASSLTQGSLNEKLFF,TGTGCCAGCAGCTTAACCCAGGGGTCCCTTAATGAAAAACTGTTTTTT
TRBV28,NA,NA,TRBJ2-7,CASSLDGIYEQYF,TGTGCCAGCAGTTTAGACGGGATCTACGAGCAGTACTTC
TRBV5-5,NA,NA,TRBJ1-3,CASSFKGSERGFSGNTIYF,TGTGCCAGCAGCTTCAAGGGTTCGGAAAGGGGATTTTCTGGAAACACCATATATTTT
TRBV6-5,NA,NA,TRBJ1-2,CASSYSVQDRGGYTF,TGTGCCAGCAGTTACTCTGTTCAGGATCGCGGTGGCTACACCTTC
TRBV10-2,NA,NA,TRBJ2-7,CASSESAYEQYF,TGCGCCAGCAGTGAATCCGCTTACGAGCAGTACTTC
TRBV27,NA,NA,TRBJ2-7,CASSLGGVGEQYF,TGTGCCAGCAGTTTAGGAGGGGTTGGGGAGCAGTACTTC